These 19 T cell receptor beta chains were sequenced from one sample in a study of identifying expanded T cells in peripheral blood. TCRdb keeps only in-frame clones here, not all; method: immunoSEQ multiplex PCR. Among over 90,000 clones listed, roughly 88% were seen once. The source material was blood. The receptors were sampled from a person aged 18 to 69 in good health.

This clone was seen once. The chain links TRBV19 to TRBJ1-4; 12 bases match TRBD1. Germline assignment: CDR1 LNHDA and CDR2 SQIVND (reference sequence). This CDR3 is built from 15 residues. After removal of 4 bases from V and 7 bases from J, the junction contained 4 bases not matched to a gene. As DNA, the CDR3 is TGTGCCAGTAGTAAGCGGGACAGGGGGCGTGAAAAACTGTTTTTT. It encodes CASSKRDRGREKLFF.

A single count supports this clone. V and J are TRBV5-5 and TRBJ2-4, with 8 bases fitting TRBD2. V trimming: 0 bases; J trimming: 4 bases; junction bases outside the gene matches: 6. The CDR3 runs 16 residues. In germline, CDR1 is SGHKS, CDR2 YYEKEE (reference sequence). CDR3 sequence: CASSLVAGGGKNIQYF. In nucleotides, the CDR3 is TGTGCCAGCAGCTTGGTGGCGGGAGGCGGGAAAAACATTCAGTACTTC.

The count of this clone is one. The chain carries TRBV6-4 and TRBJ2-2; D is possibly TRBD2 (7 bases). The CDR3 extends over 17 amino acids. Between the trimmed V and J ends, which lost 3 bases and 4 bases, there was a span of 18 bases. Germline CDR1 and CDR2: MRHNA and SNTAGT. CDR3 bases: TGTGCCAGCAGTGATACCCGGTACAGGGAGGGCACCGGGGAGCTGTTTTTT. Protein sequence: CASSDTRYREGTGELFF.

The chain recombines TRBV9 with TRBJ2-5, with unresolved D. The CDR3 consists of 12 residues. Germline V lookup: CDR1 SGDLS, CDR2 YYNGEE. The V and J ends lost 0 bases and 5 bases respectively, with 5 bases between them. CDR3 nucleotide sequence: TGTGCCAGCAGCGTAGCTGGGGAGACCCAGTACTTC. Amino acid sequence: CASSVAGETQYF.

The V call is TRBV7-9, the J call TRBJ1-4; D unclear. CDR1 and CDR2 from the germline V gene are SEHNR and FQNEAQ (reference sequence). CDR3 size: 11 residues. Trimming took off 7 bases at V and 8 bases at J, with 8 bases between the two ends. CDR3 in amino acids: CASTSDEKLFF. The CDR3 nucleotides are TGTGCCAGCACCTCGGACGAAAAACTGTTTTTT.

The CDR3 reads CASSNRGTLNEKLFF. Written as DNA, the CDR3 is TGTGCCAGCAGTAATAGGGGGACCCTTAATGAAAAACTGTTTTTT. The chain links TRBV7-2 to TRBJ1-4; possibly TRBD1 for D (6 bases). This CDR3 has 15 residues. Trimming left V 6 bases short and J 4 bases short, with 15 bases between. Germline V gene sequence: CDR1 SGHTA, CDR2 FQGNSA.

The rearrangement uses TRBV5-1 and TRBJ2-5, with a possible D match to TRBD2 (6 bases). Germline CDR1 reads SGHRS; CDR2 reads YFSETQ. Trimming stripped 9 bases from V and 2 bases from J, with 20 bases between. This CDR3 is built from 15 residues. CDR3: CATRPLAGNQETQYF. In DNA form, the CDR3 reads TGCGCCACACGGCCCCTGGCGGGAAATCAAGAGACCCAGTACTTC.

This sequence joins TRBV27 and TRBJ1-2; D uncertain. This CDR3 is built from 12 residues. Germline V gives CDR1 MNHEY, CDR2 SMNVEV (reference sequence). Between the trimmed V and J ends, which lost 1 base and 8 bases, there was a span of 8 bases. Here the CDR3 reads CASSLFGEGYTF. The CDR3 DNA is TGTGCCAGCAGTTTATTCGGGGAGGGCTACACCTTC.

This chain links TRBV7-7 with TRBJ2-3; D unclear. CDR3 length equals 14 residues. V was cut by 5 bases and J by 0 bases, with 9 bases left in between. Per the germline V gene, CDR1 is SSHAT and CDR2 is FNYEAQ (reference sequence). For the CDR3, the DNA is TGTGCCAGCAGCCCGATCTCTAGCACAGATACGCAGTATTTT. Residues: CASSPISSTDTQYF.

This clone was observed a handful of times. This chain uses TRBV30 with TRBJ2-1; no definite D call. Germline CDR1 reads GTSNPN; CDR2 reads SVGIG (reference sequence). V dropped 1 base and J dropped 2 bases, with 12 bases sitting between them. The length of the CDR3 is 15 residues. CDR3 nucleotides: TGTGCCTGGAGTGAAAGCCGGGCTCCCTACAATGAGCAGTTCTTC. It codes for CAWSESRAPYNEQFF.

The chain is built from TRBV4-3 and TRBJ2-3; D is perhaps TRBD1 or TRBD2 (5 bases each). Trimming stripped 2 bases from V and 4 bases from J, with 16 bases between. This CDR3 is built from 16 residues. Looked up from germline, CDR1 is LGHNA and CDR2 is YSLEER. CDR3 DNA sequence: TGCGCCAGCAGCCAATTGGGGACGGGAAGGGCAGATACGCAGTATTTT. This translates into CASSQLGTGRADTQYF.

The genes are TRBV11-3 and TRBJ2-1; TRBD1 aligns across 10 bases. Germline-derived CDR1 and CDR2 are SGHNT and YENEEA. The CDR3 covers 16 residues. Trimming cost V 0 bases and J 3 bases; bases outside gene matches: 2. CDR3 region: CASSLERTGGYNEQFF. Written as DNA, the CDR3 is TGTGCCAGCAGCTTAGAGCGGACAGGGGGCTACAATGAGCAGTTCTTC.

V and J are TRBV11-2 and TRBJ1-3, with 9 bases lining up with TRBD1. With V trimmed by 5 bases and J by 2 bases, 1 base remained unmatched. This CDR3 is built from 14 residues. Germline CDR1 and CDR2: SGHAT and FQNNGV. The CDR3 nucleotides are TGTGCCAGCAGCAGACAGGGGGCTGGAAACACCATATATTTT. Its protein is CASSRQGAGNTIYF. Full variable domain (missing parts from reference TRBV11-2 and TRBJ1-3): EAGVAQSPRYKIIEKRQSVAFWCNPISGHATLYWYQQILGQGPKLLIQFQNNGVVDDSQLPKDRFSAERLKGVDSTLKIQPAKLEDSAVYLCASSRQGAGNTIYFGEGSWLTVV.

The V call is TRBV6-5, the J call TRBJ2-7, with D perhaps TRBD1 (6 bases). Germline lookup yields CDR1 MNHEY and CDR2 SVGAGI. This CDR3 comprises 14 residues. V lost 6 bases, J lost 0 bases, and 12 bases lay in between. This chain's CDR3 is CASSIDRSSYEQYF. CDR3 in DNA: TGTGCCAGCAGCATTGACAGGTCCTCCTACGAGCAGTACTTC.

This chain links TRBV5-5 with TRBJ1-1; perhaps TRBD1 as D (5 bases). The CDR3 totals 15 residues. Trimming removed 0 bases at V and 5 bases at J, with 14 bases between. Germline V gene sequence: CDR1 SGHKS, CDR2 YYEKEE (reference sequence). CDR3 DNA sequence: TGTGCCAGCAGCTTGGCCCCTAGGGGCCCTACTGAAGCTTTCTTT. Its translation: CASSLAPRGPTEAFF.

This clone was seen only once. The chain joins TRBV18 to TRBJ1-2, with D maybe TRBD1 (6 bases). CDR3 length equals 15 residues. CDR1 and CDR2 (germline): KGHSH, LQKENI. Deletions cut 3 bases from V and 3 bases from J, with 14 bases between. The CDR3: CASSPLEQGDYGYTF. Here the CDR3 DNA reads TGTGCCAGCTCACCGTTGGAACAGGGAGACTATGGCTACACCTTC.

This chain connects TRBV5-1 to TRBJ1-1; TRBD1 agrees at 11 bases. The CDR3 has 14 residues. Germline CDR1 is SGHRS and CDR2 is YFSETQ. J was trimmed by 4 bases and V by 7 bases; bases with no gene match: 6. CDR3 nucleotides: TGCGCCAGCGGACAGGGGGCCCGCGGCACTGAAGCTTTCTTT. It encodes CASGQGARGTEAFF.

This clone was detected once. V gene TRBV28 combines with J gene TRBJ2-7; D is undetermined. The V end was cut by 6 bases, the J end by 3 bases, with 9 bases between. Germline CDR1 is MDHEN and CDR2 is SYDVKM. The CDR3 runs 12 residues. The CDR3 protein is CASRSTVYEQYF. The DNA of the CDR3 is TGTGCCAGCAGGTCGACGGTCTACGAGCAGTACTTC.

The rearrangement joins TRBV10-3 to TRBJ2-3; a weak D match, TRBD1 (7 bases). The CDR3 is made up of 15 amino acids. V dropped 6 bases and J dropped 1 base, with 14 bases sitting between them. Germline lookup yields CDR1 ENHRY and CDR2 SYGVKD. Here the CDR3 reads CAIREGAPGTDTQYF. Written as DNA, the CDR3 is TGTGCCATCAGGGAGGGGGCGCCAGGCACAGATACGCAGTATTTT.